This entry lists 18 T cell receptor beta chains sequenced from one sample in a study of blood T cell repertoires in COVID-19. Clones were read by immunoSEQ multiplex PCR, and TCRdb kept only the in-frame ones, dropping some. This sample carries some 300,000 clones, more than 70% of them seen once, and the ten largest clones take over 6%. Sequencing was carried out using peripheral blood. Receptors were obtained from a woman aged 25 to 39 who had recovered from COVID-19.

This chain links TRBV11-3 with TRBJ2-2; unclear D gene. Germline-derived CDR1 and CDR2 are SGHNT and YENEEA. This CDR3 region has 15 residues. With 5 bases removed from V and 7 bases from J, the gap between germline ends came to 17 bases. Written as DNA, the CDR3 is TGTGCCAGCAGCAATACCGGGTCCCTAAGCGGGGAGCTGTTTTTT. Encoded protein: CASSNTGSLSGELFF.

CDR3 sequence reads: CASSLVRAQYF. CDR3 DNA sequence: TGTGCCAGCAGCCTAGTGAGGGCGCAGTATTTT. The V gene is TRBV12-3 or TRBV12-4, the J gene TRBJ2-3; maybe TRBD2 (5 bases). The ends were cut back, 6 bases at V and 10 bases at J, with 11 bases in the middle. The CDR3 runs to 11 residues.

This clone has only a few counts. The chain recombines TRBV5-4 with TRBJ1-6, with 7 nucleotides matching TRBD1. Germline-derived CDR1 and CDR2 are SGHNT and YYREEE (reference sequence). The length of the CDR3 is 16 residues. V dropped 3 bases and J dropped 8; count of bases not matched to a gene: 11. The CDR3 DNA follows: TGTGCCAGCAGCTACGGGACAGTGAAAAGAGATTCACCCCTCCACTTT. Protein sequence: CASSYGTVKRDSPLHF.

CDR3 nucleotides: TGTGCCAGCAGTGAAAGGGGACAGGGGAATCAGCCCCAGCATTTT. This translates into CASSERGQGNQPQHF. The chain joins TRBV6-1 to TRBJ1-5, with TRBD1 matching 10 bases. CDR3 length equals 15 residues. V gave up 2 bases and J gave up 4 bases; unmatched junction bases: 2. Germline V gives CDR1 MNHNS, CDR2 SASEGT.

The chain couples TRBV21-1 to TRBJ1-1; TRBD1 is taken as the D call from the table, unchecked against the DNA. TRBV21-1 is marked as a pseudogene. The CDR3 covers 16 residues. In DNA form, the CDR3 reads TGTGCCAGCAGCAAAGATCAAGACAGGGTGTGCACTGAAGCTTTCTTT. Encoded protein: CASSKDQDRVCTEAFF.

This chain connects TRBV19 to TRBJ2-7; 7 bases are a match to TRBD1. The junction had 2 bases not matched to a gene; V was cut back by 3 bases and J by 6 bases. The V gene's germline CDR1 is LNHDA and CDR2 SQIVND (reference sequence). This CDR3 region has 12 residues. The CDR3 DNA sequence: TGTGCCAGTAGTATGACAGGGTCCGAGCAGTACTTC. It yields the protein CASSMTGSEQYF.

The chain is built from TRBV5-4 and TRBJ2-1, with a possible D match to TRBD2 (6 bases). CDR3 length: 14 residues. V was cut by 5 bases and J by 6 bases, with 15 bases left in between. From germline, CDR1 is SGHNT and CDR2 YYREEE (reference sequence). The CDR3 loop reads CASSPGTLLNEQFF. For the CDR3, the DNA is TGTGCCAGCAGTCCCGGGACTCTCCTCAATGAGCAGTTCTTC.

The table lists this clone with a count of one. The V and J genes are TRBV27 and TRBJ2-7, with D possibly being TRBD2 (6 bases). The V and J ends lost 8 bases and 2 bases respectively, with 13 bases between them. This CDR3 has 13 residues. Germline V gives CDR1 MNHEY, CDR2 SMNVEV (reference sequence). CDR3 bases: TGTGCCAGCGGGGGGAGGTTTCCCTACGAGCAGTACTTC. Translated, it gives CASGGRFPYEQYF.

The chain uses TRBV6-5 and TRBJ1-4, with 9 bases identical to TRBD1. V gave up 6 bases and J gave up 8 bases; unmatched junction bases: 7. The germline V gene has CDR1 MNHEY and CDR2 SVGAGI. The CDR3 extends over 14 amino acids. The CDR3 spells CASSGQGNVEKLFF. The CDR3 bases are TGTGCCAGCAGCGGACAGGGGAACGTCGAAAAACTGTTTTTT.

The chain couples TRBV12-3 or TRBV12-4 to TRBJ2-3; TRBD2 is a possible D gene (5 bases). Trimming left V 5 bases short and J 5 bases short, with 11 bases between. The CDR3 consists of 13 residues. The CDR3 is CASSGLVRDTQYF. The CDR3 region has the DNA TGTGCCAGCAGTGGACTGGTTCGAGATACGCAGTATTTT.

V is TRBV7-2 and J is TRBJ2-7; maybe TRBD1 (6 bases). The germline V and J ends were trimmed by 4 bases and 4 bases, with 14 bases remaining between them. The CDR3 runs 14 residues. Germline V gene data show CDR1 as SGHTA and CDR2 as FQGNSA. The chain's CDR3 is CASSSLGQGYEQYF. CDR3 DNA: TGTGCCAGCAGCTCCTTGGGCCAGGGGTACGAGCAGTACTTC. Supplemented by reference TRBV7-2 and TRBJ2-7, the full variable domain reads GAGVSQSPSNKVTEKGKDVELRCDPISGHTALYWYRQSLGQGLEFLIYFQGNSAPDKSGLPSDRFSAERTGGSVSTLTIQRTQQEDSAVYLCASSSLGQGYEQYFGPGTRLTVT.

The genes are TRBV13 and TRBJ1-1, with D possibly being TRBD1 (6 bases). CDR3 size: 16 residues. The V gene's germline CDR1 is PRHDT and CDR2 FYEKMQ (reference sequence). The V gene lost 0 bases and the J gene lost 3 bases, with 14 bases spanning the gap. CDR3 DNA: TGTGCCAGCAGCTTAGGCCGTGAGGGGGACCACACTGAAGCTTTCTTT. Protein sequence: CASSLGREGDHTEAFF.

This rearrangement joins TRBV19 to TRBJ2-1, with 9 bases lining up with TRBD2. J gave up 12 bases and V 1 base, and 10 bases lay outside the gene matches. There are 15 residues in the CDR3. The germline gives CDR1 LNHDA, CDR2 SQIVND (reference sequence). The CDR3: CASSIGSGGGPGQFF. As DNA, the CDR3 is TGTGCCAGTAGTATAGGTAGCGGGGGTGGTCCGGGGCAGTTCTTC.

The chain joins TRBV18 to TRBJ1-3, with 7 bases identical to TRBD1. With V trimmed by 4 bases and J by 4 bases, 16 bases remained unmatched. The CDR3 runs 18 residues. Germline V CDR1 and CDR2: KGHSH, LQKENI. The CDR3 is CASSQFGTVGSKGNTIYF. The CDR3 DNA reads as TGTGCCAGCTCACAATTCGGGACAGTTGGTTCCAAGGGAAACACCATATATTTT.

The chain combines TRBV7-3 with TRBJ1-1; maybe TRBD1 (5 bases). The CDR3 is 14 amino acids. Per germline, CDR1 SGHTA and CDR2 FQGTGA. The V gene lost 6 bases and the J gene lost 5 bases, with 16 bases spanning the gap. This CDR3 reads CASRSGLSTTEAFF. The DNA of the CDR3 is TGTGCCAGCAGGTCAGGGTTGTCAACGACTGAAGCTTTCTTT.

The chain joins TRBV11-2 to TRBJ2-1; D uncertain. Trimming pared 1 base from V and 9 bases from J, leaving 7 bases between. The CDR3 loop spans 12 amino acids. Germline assignment: CDR1 SGHAT and CDR2 FQNNGV. DNA for the CDR3: TGTGCCAGCAGCTTAGTTACAGTTGAGCAGTTCTTC. Encoded protein: CASSLVTVEQFF.

The count of this clone is one. CDR3 loop: CASSFGGRNTEAFF. In DNA form, the CDR3 reads TGTGCCAGCAGCTTCGGGGGGCGTAACACTGAAGCTTTCTTT. The chain is built from TRBV7-9 and TRBJ1-1, with D perhaps TRBD1 (6 bases). V lost 3 bases, J lost 2 bases, and 10 bases lay in between. Per germline, CDR1 SEHNR and CDR2 FQNEAQ (reference sequence). The CDR3 covers 14 residues.

This rearrangement joins TRBV19 to TRBJ2-7, with TRBD1 identical over 10 bases. Germline-derived CDR1 and CDR2 are LNHDA and SQIVND (reference sequence). The ends lost 3 bases at V and 7 bases at J; junction bases unmatched: 6. This CDR3 is built from 14 residues. The CDR3: CASSMGTGVREQYF. As DNA, the CDR3 is TGTGCCAGTAGTATGGGGACAGGGGTCCGGGAGCAGTACTTC.